The 27 T cell receptor beta chains listed next were all sequenced from one sample in a study of T cells in localized non-small cell lung cancer. Here immunoSEQ multiplex PCR was the method, and the copy in TCRdb shows in-frame clones only, minus some. The table lists tens of thousands of clones, roughly nine tenths of them singletons. Sample: peripheral blood, taken before any cancer treatment. All receptors come from a male donor aged 60 or older with stage III squamous cell lung carcinoma.

The rearrangement joins TRBV11-1 to TRBJ1-1; TRBD1 might be the D (5 bases). Trimming shortened V by 5 bases and J by 10 bases, and 20 bases separated the two germline ends. Germline V gene sequence: CDR1 SGHAT, CDR2 FQDESV (reference sequence). The CDR3 is made up of 14 amino acids. The CDR3 nucleotides read TGTGCCAGCAGCCCGAGGGGCCCTGGGGGAAGAGCTTTCTTT. Translation gives CASSPRGPGGRAFF.

The chain joins TRBV19 to TRBJ2-1; no definite D call. V was trimmed by 1 base and J by 4 bases, leaving 11 bases between them. The CDR3 is 15 residues long. Germline CDR1 is LNHDA and CDR2 is SQIVND (reference sequence). For the CDR3, the DNA is TGTGCCAGTAGTATAGGAACTGGGGAATACAATGAGCAGTTCTTC. Its protein is CASSIGTGEYNEQFF.

This chain joins TRBV28 and TRBJ2-7, with D perhaps TRBD2 (6 bases). V lost 5 bases, J lost 6 bases, and 23 bases lay in between. Germline CDR1 reads MDHEN; CDR2 reads SYDVKM. The CDR3 spans 16 residues. CDR3 in amino acids: CASSTPARGRGSEQYV. The CDR3 DNA follows: TGTGCCAGCAGTACTCCGGCTCGAGGGCGGGGTAGCGAGCAGTACGTC.

V usage is TRBV6-6 and J usage is TRBJ1-1; D possibly corresponds to TRBD1 (5 bases). The CDR3 totals 15 residues. Trimming removed 6 bases from V and 4 bases from J, with 18 bases in between. Germline V CDR1 and CDR2: MNHNY, SVGAGI (reference sequence). CDR3 amino acids: CASSHLGGVSTEAFF. The CDR3 DNA is TGTGCCAGCAGCCACCTTGGGGGGGTGAGCACTGAAGCTTTCTTT.

This chain joins TRBV5-4 and TRBJ2-2; 7 nucleotides line up with TRBD1. The length of the CDR3 is 15 residues. CDR1 SGHNT and CDR2 YYREEE come from the germline V gene (reference sequence). Trimming removed 3 bases from V and 3 bases from J; junction bases left unmatched: 5. The CDR3 bases are TGTGCCAGCAGCTCTCCCGACAGGGACACCGGGGAGCTGTTTTTT. Protein product: CASSSPDRDTGELFF. The whole variable domain, filled in from reference TRBV5-4 and TRBJ2-2, reads ETGVTQSPTHLIKTRGQQVTLRCSSQSGHNTVSWYQQALGQGPQFIFQYYREEENGRGNFPPRFSGLQFPNYSSELNVNALELDDSALYLCASSSPDRDTGELFFGEGSRLTVL.

This clone has a handful of counts. The gene calls are TRBV9 and TRBJ2-3; the D gene is possibly TRBD2 (5 bases). The CDR3 covers 15 residues. In germline, CDR1 is SGDLS, CDR2 YYNGEE. The V end was cut by 4 bases, the J end by 2 bases, with 14 bases between. CDR3 bases: TGTGCCAGCAGCCCTCCCCGAGCGGCCACAGATACGCAGTATTTT. Residues: CASSPPRAATDTQYF.

The rearrangement uses TRBV7-9 and TRBJ1-4, with D uncertain. Trimming removed 0 bases at V and 4 bases at J, with 6 bases between. The CDR3 is made up of 14 amino acids. Germline CDR1 and CDR2: SEHNR and FQNEAQ (reference sequence). The CDR3 reads CASSLASSNEKLFF. The CDR3 DNA is TGTGCCAGCAGCTTAGCGTCCAGTAATGAAAAACTGTTTTTT.

The rearrangement joins TRBV4-2 to TRBJ1-1; TRBD1 matches at 10 bases. There are 16 residues in the CDR3. Per the germline V gene, CDR1 is LGHNA and CDR2 is YNFKEQ. The junction had 5 bases not matched to a gene; V was cut back by 0 bases and J by 4 bases. For the CDR3, the DNA is TGTGCCAGCAGCCAAGATAGGGGGACAGGGGTCACTGAAGCTTTCTTT. This sequence encodes CASSQDRGTGVTEAFF.

V usage is TRBV19 and J usage is TRBJ1-6; TRBD1 aligns across 8 bases. Germline CDR1 reads LNHDA; CDR2 reads SQIVND (reference sequence). CDR3 length equals 14 residues. V was clipped by 4 bases and J by 5 bases; unmatched bases: 1. CDR3 residues: CASSTGQDNSPLHF. The CDR3 DNA is TGTGCCAGTAGTACGGGACAGGATAATTCACCCCTCCACTTT.

The chain's CDR3 is CASSEGWTARGQPQHF. The CDR3 coding sequence is TGTGCCAGCAGTGAAGGGTGGACAGCCAGGGGTCAGCCCCAGCATTTT. J is TRBJ1-5 and V is TRBV2; TRBD1 might be the D (6 bases). Per germline, CDR1 SNHLY and CDR2 FYNNEI. This CDR3 spans 16 amino acids. V was shortened by 1 base and J by 6 bases, with 16 bases between the two germline ends.

The chain combines TRBV2 with TRBJ2-2; 8 nucleotides align to TRBD2. The CDR3 is 14 residues long. V gave up 2 bases and J gave up 5 bases; unmatched junction bases: 1. Germline values: CDR1 SNHLY, CDR2 FYNNEI. CDR3 protein: CASSEQRGTGELFF. For the CDR3, the DNA is TGTGCCAGCAGTGAACAGCGGGGGACCGGGGAGCTGTTTTTT.

V gene TRBV19 combines with J gene TRBJ1-5, with 7 bases identical to TRBD1. Trimming took 3 bases from V and 9 from J; bases not matched to a gene: 2. Germline CDR1 is LNHDA and CDR2 is SQIVND (reference sequence). The length of the CDR3 is 12 residues. CDR3 sequence: CASSMRTGPQHF. CDR3 DNA sequence: TGTGCCAGTAGTATGAGGACAGGGCCCCAGCATTTT.

The V call is TRBV4-2, the J call TRBJ1-2; D is unresolved. Trimming pared 0 bases from V and 3 bases from J, leaving 8 bases between. This CDR3 region has 14 residues. Germline V gives CDR1 LGHNA, CDR2 YNFKEQ. CDR3 bases: TGTGCCAGCAGCCAAGAAAACAGCCACTATGGCTACACCTTC. It yields the protein CASSQENSHYGYTF.

The chain has TRBV5-8 and TRBJ1-5, with no clear D. This CDR3 has 12 residues. Trimming shortened V by 4 bases and J by 6 bases, and 8 bases separated the two germline ends. The germline gives CDR1 SGHTS, CDR2 YDEGEE. The CDR3 coding sequence is TGTGCCAGCAGCGGACCTTTTCAGCCCCAGCATTTT. Amino acid sequence: CASSGPFQPQHF.

The chain recombines TRBV5-4 with TRBJ1-5; TRBD1 might be the D (6 bases). Trimming shortened V by 4 bases and J by 4 bases, and 9 bases separated the two germline ends. Per the germline V gene, CDR1 is SGHNT and CDR2 is YYREEE (reference sequence). The CDR3 covers 13 residues. CDR3 nucleotide sequence: TGTGCCAGCAGCCTGGACAGTAATCAGCCCCAGCATTTT. Translated, it gives CASSLDSNQPQHF.

CDR3 protein: CASSPRALGTGELFF. The CDR3 DNA reads as TGTGCCAGCAGCCCCCGGGCCTTGGGCACCGGGGAGCTGTTTTTT. J is TRBJ2-2 and V is TRBV14; no firm D call. V shed 4 bases and J shed 4 bases, with 13 bases lying between them. The CDR3 spans 15 residues. Germline V gene lookup returns CDR1 SGHDN and CDR2 FVKESK.

This chain uses TRBV30 with TRBJ2-3; 7 bases are a match to TRBD2. The CDR3 extends over 14 amino acids. Germline assignment: CDR1 GTSNPN and CDR2 SVGIG (reference sequence). Germline trimming cut 6 bases from V and 3 bases from J; bases unmatched to any gene: 9. The CDR3 bases are TGTGCCTGCTCGAGTGGCGGGGGAACAGATACGCAGTATTTT. This translates into CACSSGGGTDTQYF.

The chain couples TRBV5-1 to TRBJ1-1; 7 bases agree with TRBD1. The CDR3 runs to 17 residues. Germline V gene data show CDR1 as SGHRS and CDR2 as YFSETQ. V was clipped by 0 bases and J by 3 bases; unmatched bases: 11. The CDR3 here is CASSLELGQFSYTEAFF. CDR3 nucleotides: TGCGCCAGCAGCTTGGAGTTGGGACAGTTCTCGTACACTGAAGCTTTCTTT. The full variable domain, its missing parts supplied by reference TRBV5-1 and TRBJ1-1, is KAGVTQTPRYLIKTRGQQVTLSCSPISGHRSVSWYQQTPGQGLQFLFEYFSETQRNKGNFPGRFSGRQFSNSRSEMNVSTLELGDSALYLCASSLELGQFSYTEAFFGQGTRLTVV.

This clone was seen a single time. This chain joins TRBV7-2 and TRBJ2-5; 9 nucleotides line up with TRBD1. Germline V gene data show CDR1 as SGHTA and CDR2 as FQGNSA. The CDR3 covers 15 residues. Trimming took 4 bases from V and 7 from J; bases not matched to a gene: 10. The CDR3 sequence: CASSSPGQGMGTQYF. Here the CDR3 DNA reads TGTGCCAGCAGCTCGCCGGGACAGGGCATGGGGACCCAGTACTTC.

This rearrangement joins TRBV11-2 to TRBJ2-7, with a tentative D call TRBD2 (5 bases). The CDR3 runs 14 residues. The V and J ends lost 2 bases and 4 bases respectively, with 12 bases between them. CDR1 is SGHAT and CDR2 is FQNNGV in the germline V gene. The CDR3, as DNA: TGTGCCAGCAGCTTATCAGTTACTAGTTACGAGCAGTACGTC. Amino acid sequence: CASSLSVTSYEQYV.

The rearrangement joins TRBV5-1 to TRBJ1-6; a possible D gene is TRBD1 (5 bases). The CDR3 sequence is 13 residues long. Trimming took off 2 bases at V and 8 bases at J, with 8 bases between the two ends. Germline CDR1 and CDR2: SGHRS and YFSETQ. The chain's CDR3 is CASSFGTDSPLHF. CDR3 bases: TGCGCCAGCAGCTTCGGGACGGATTCACCCCTCCACTTT.

The rearrangement joins TRBV10-3 to TRBJ1-3; maybe TRBD1 (5 bases). CDR3 size: 14 residues. Trimming stripped 6 bases from V and 4 bases from J, with 13 bases between. Germline V CDR1 and CDR2: ENHRY, SYGVKD. The CDR3 protein is CAISLQGAGNTIYF. The DNA for the CDR3 is TGTGCCATCAGCTTGCAGGGTGCCGGAAACACCATATATTTT.

The chain couples TRBV10-3 to TRBJ2-5; the D gene could be TRBD1 or TRBD2 (5 bases each). Trimming shortened V by 3 bases and J by 4 bases, and 15 bases separated the two germline ends. The germline V gene has CDR1 ENHRY and CDR2 SYGVKD. The CDR3 runs 15 residues. This CDR3 reads CAISDVGGKGETQYF. CDR3 DNA sequence: TGTGCCATCAGTGATGTTGGGGGAAAAGGAGAGACCCAGTACTTC.

The rearrangement uses TRBV13 and TRBJ1-2; a weak D match, TRBD1 (5 bases). CDR1 is PRHDT and CDR2 is FYEKMQ in the germline V gene (reference sequence). V lost 1 base, J lost 0 bases, and 9 bases lay in between. The CDR3 totals 15 residues. The CDR3 bases are TGTGCCAGCAGCTTAGAGGGACGGACTAACTATGGCTACACCTTC. This gives the protein CASSLEGRTNYGYTF.

The J gene is TRBJ2-7, the V gene TRBV7-2; possible D gene TRBD1, 5 bases. Trimming cost V 0 bases and J 0 bases, with 6 bases left between them. There are 14 residues in the CDR3. In germline, CDR1 is SGHTA, CDR2 FQGNSA. The CDR3 nucleotides are TGTGCCAGCAGCTTAGCCAGGGACTCCTACGAGCAGTACTTC. It encodes CASSLARDSYEQYF. Full variable domain (remainder filled in from reference TRBV7-2 and TRBJ2-7): GAGVSQSPSNKVTEKGKDVELRCDPISGHTALYWYRQSLGQGLEFLIYFQGNSAPDKSGLPSDRFSAERTGGSVSTLTIQRTQQEDSAVYLCASSLARDSYEQYFGPGTRLTVT.

This chain links TRBV5-6 with TRBJ2-7; no clear D. Trimming cost V 2 bases and J 3 bases, with 9 bases left between them. The V gene's germline CDR1 is SGHDT and CDR2 YYEEEE. The CDR3 extends over 13 amino acids. The CDR3: CASSFRPIYEQYF. The CDR3 bases are TGTGCCAGCAGCTTCCGACCGATCTACGAGCAGTACTTC. The full variable domain, completed using reference TRBV5-6 and TRBJ2-7, is DAGVTQSPTHLIKTRGQQVTLRCSPKSGHDTVSWYQQALGQGPQFIFQYYEEEERQRGNFPDRFSGHQFPNYSSELNVNALLLGDSALYLCASSFRPIYEQYFGPGTRLTVT.

The chain couples TRBV28 to TRBJ2-3, with D tentatively TRBD1 or TRBD2 (5 bases each). V was shortened by 4 bases and J by 3 bases, with 17 bases between the two germline ends. This CDR3 has 16 residues. The germline V gene has CDR1 MDHEN and CDR2 SYDVKM. CDR3: CASSSRGQLLTDTQYF. The DNA for the CDR3 is TGTGCCAGCAGTTCCCGGGGCCAACTCCTAACAGATACGCAGTATTTT. Supplemented by reference TRBV28 and TRBJ2-3, the full variable domain reads DVKVTQSSRYLVKRTGEKVFLECVQDMDHENMFWYRQDPGLGLRLIYFSYDVKMKEKGDIPEGYSVSREKKERFSLILESASTNQTSMYLCASSSRGQLLTDTQYFGPGTRLTVL.